The next 3 T cell receptor beta chains were all read from a single sample in a study of post-analysis software for immune sequencing data. Whole-study findings and limits: Patients showed TRBV5-6, TRBV5-1 and TRBV20-1 among a handful of TRBV segments more frequent than in controls.

Their antigen targets remain unknown. Unique molecular identifiers were carried by the TCR beta cDNA libraries. TCRdb used MiXCR to reprocess the PCR reads, holding one entry per CDR3 protein. This sample has about 820,000 distinct CDR3 sequences, with 53% found just once. Sequencing was done on a sample of blood. These receptors were collected from a girl aged 5-17 years with multiple sclerosis.

In its sample, this clonotype was seen a few times. The rearrangement links TRBV12-3 or TRBV12-4 to TRBJ2-4; TRBD1 aligns across 7 bases. The J call may be faulty, since TRBJ2-7 better matches the DNA end. The CDR3 sequence is 17 residues long. This CDR3 reads CASSLWAGTEIRNEQYF. The CDR3 region has the DNA TGTGCCAGCAGTTTATGGGCAGGGACAGAGATTAGGAACGAGCAGTACTTC.

The CDR3 loop reads CSVDRTSGRTDTQYF. In nucleotides, the CDR3 is TGCAGCGTTGATAGGACTAGCGGGCGCACAGATACGCAGTATTTT. The chain uses TRBV29-1 and TRBJ2-3, with 11 nucleotides matching TRBD2. The J segment lost 1 base and the V segment lost 3 bases, leaving 3 bases of the junction unmatched. Per the germline V gene, CDR1 is SQVTM and CDR2 is ANQGSEA. The CDR3 is 15 amino acids.

This chain joins TRBV20-1 and TRBJ2-5; TRBD2 aligns across 9 bases. V gave up 2 bases and J gave up 2 bases; unmatched junction bases: 3. This CDR3 is built from 14 residues. Per the germline V gene, CDR1 is DFQATT and CDR2 is SNEGSKA (reference sequence). The CDR3 loop reads CSARISGGQETQYF. In DNA, the CDR3 is TGCAGTGCTAGAATAAGCGGGGGGCAAGAGACCCAGTACTTC.